This TCR beta chain was retrieved from a study of blood T cell repertoires in COVID-19. Across the study: Nucleic acid was either cDNA or gDNA, and it came from T cells, B-cell-depleted T cells, or PBMCs.

This clone was found a few times. Germline V gives CDR1 SNHLY, CDR2 FYNNEI. V was pared by 6 bases and J by 1 base, with 10 bases between. The CDR3 spans 13 residues. Here immunoSEQ multiplex PCR was the method, and the copy in TCRdb shows in-frame clones only, minus some. The sample contains around 470,000 clones, 90% of which appear only once. The V and J genes are TRBV2 and TRBJ2-7; no reliable D call. The receptor was isolated from a man between 18 and 29 years old who had recovered from COVID-19. Sequenced: PBMCs or T cells enriched from blood (not recorded which). CDR3 coding DNA: TGTGCCAGCAGCGACTTATCGTCCTACGAGCAGTACTTC. Its translation: CASSDLSSYEQYF.